One and the same sample provided the 15 T cell receptor gamma chains below, sequenced in a study of gamma-delta chains in newborns, infants, children. TCRdb fed the reads to CATT. The data show several hundred gamma-chain clones, 40% seen once. The sample consisted of blood. The receptors shown here come from a child who was a newborn, infant or young child, either healthy, febrile or measles-vaccinated (not recorded which).

Sample share makes this clone large (0.1 to 1%). The rearrangement links TRGV9 to TRGJP. The germline V gene has CDR1 GITISATS and CDR2 ISYDGTV (reference sequence). The CDR3 is 15 amino acids. V lost 2 bases and J lost 7; bases outside the gene matches: 2. The CDR3, as DNA: TGTGCCTTGTGGGAGGCCGAGTTGGGCAAAAAAATCAAGGTATTT. Its protein product is CALWEAELGKKIKVF.

This clone was seen a single time. The sample has other DNA sequences that encode this CDR3 too. The chain combines TRGV9 with TRGJP. Assignment of the J gene here rests on matching the DNA to germline, because TCRdb gives none. Germline CDR1 is GITISATS and CDR2 is ISYDGTV (reference sequence). V shed 6 bases and J 11 bases; nucleotides not matched to a gene: 10. CDR3 length: 15 amino acids. CDR3: CALWSRVVGKKIKVF. The CDR3 bases are TGTGCCTTGTGGTCGAGGGTGGTGGGCAAAAAAATCAAGGTATTT.

The V gene is TRGV2, the J gene TRGJP2. The J gene, absent from TCRdb, was called here by matching the DNA to germline. Germline assignment: CDR1 EGSNGY and CDR2 YDSYNSKV. The CDR3 has 14 amino acids. The V and J ends lost 0 bases and 7 bases, in that order; junction bases with no gene match: 5. The CDR3 region has the DNA TGTGCCACCTGGGACGGGCCAATTGATTGGATCAAGACGTTT. Protein: CATWDGPIDWIKTF.

About this clone itself: This may arise from a read error, as a much more abundant clone is one base away. The genes are TRGV2 and TRGJP1. The J gene is absent in TCRdb and was assigned here via DNA matching to germline. CDR1 EGSNGY and CDR2 YDSYNSKV come from the germline V gene. CDR3 length: 15 amino acids. DNA of the CDR3: TGTGCCACCTGGGGCGGGTATACCACTGGTTGGTTCAAGATATTT. As protein: CATWGGYTTGWFKIF.

This clone is classed as large. The chain carries TRGV8 and TRGJ1 or TRGJ2. In germline, CDR1 is VENAVY, CDR2 YDSYNSRV. V lost 0 bases and J lost 7; bases outside the gene matches: 3. The CDR3 loop spans 12 amino acids. The CDR3 DNA follows: TGTGCCACCTGGGATAGGCCCTATAAGAAACTCTTT. Its protein is CATWDRPYKKLF.

Sample share makes this clone large. The chain links TRGV9 to TRGJ1 or TRGJ2. This CDR3 comprises 11 residues. From germline, CDR1 is GITISATS and CDR2 ISYDGTV (reference sequence). The V gene end was trimmed by 3 bases and the J gene end by 7 bases; junction bases not matched to a gene: 3. The DNA for the CDR3 is TGTGCCTTGTGGGAGCCCTATAAGAAACTCTTT. This gives the protein CALWEPYKKLF.

Points on this clone: A read error is possible here, since a much larger clone lies one base away. The sample contains more than one DNA sequence encoding this CDR3. The chain combines TRGV8 with TRGJ1 or TRGJ2. The J gene, not given by TCRdb, was assigned here from a germline match of the nucleotide sequence. In germline, CDR1 is VENAVY, CDR2 YDSYNSRV. This CDR3 has 13 residues. As DNA, the CDR3 is TGCGCCACCTGGGATAGGCGGGGTTATAAGAAACTCTTT. Protein: CATWDRRGYKKLF.

For this clone: Other nucleotide sequences in the sample specify the same CDR3. This sequence joins TRGV9 and TRGJP. TCRdb is silent on the J gene; assignment here came from matching the DNA to germline. In germline, CDR1 is GITISATS, CDR2 ISYDGTV (reference sequence). CDR3 length: 16 residues. V lost 3 bases and J lost 3; bases outside the gene matches: 2. In DNA form, the CDR3 reads TGTGCCTTGTGGGAGCCGCAAGAGTTGGGCAAAAAAATCAAGGTATTT. Protein: CALWEPQELGKKIKVF.

This clone has only a few counts. A much larger clone differs from this one at a single base, so this may be a read error. The rearrangement uses TRGV2 and TRGJP2. The V and J ends lost 8 bases and 10 bases, in that order; junction bases with no gene match: 10. This CDR3 spans 12 amino acids. The V gene's germline CDR1 is EGSNGY and CDR2 YDSYNSKV. The CDR3 here is CATSRSGWIKTF. The CDR3 region has the DNA TGTGCCACCTCCCGGTCCGGTTGGATCAAGACGTTT.

This clone is large. The rearrangement uses TRGV8 and TRGJ1 or TRGJ2. Germline V gene data show CDR1 as VENAVY and CDR2 as YDSYNSRV. J was trimmed by 5 bases and V by 3 bases; bases with no gene match: 7. The length of the CDR3 is 13 residues. DNA of the CDR3: TGTGCCACCTGGGATTCGGGGCATTATAAGAAACTCTTT. Translation: CATWDSGHYKKLF.

The chain carries TRGV9 and TRGJP. TCRdb supplies no J gene; here it was assigned by aligning the nucleotide sequence to germline. Germline CDR1 and CDR2: GITISATS and ISYDGTV (reference sequence). The CDR3 spans 17 residues. Trimming at V came to 3 bases and at J to 7 bases, leaving 9 bases not matched to a gene. CDR3 coding DNA: TGTGCCTTGTGGGAGCCCCTGCAGGAGTTGGGCAAAAAAATCAAGGTATTT. It is translated as CALWEPLQELGKKIKVF.

About this clone: A much larger clonotype is one base distant, so this may be a read error. J is TRGJP and V is TRGV9. TCRdb offers no J gene call, so here the DNA was matched to germline to obtain one. Losses at the gene ends were 5 bases for V and 12 bases for J; bases not matched to a gene: 10. CDR1 GITISATS and CDR2 ISYDGTV come from the germline V gene (reference sequence). The CDR3 runs to 15 residues. CDR3 DNA: TGTGCCTTGTGGGGGCCCAGAAGGGGCAAAAAAATCAAGGTATTT. This sequence encodes CALWGPRRGKKIKVF.

The V gene is listed as TRGV9; no J gene was called. From germline, CDR1 is GITISATS and CDR2 ISYDGTV (reference sequence). The CDR3 has 16 amino acids. This CDR3 is CALWEVQDVGKKIKVF. In DNA, the CDR3 is TGTGCCTTGTGGGAGGTGCAAGATGTTGGCAAAAAAATAAAGGTCTTT.

This rearrangement joins TRGV8 to TRGJ1 or TRGJ2. TCRdb leaves out the J gene; it was filled in here by matching the DNA to germline. Germline trimming cut 12 bases from V and 2 bases from J; bases unmatched to any gene: 7. CDR1 is VENAVY, CDR2 YDSYNSRV, per germline. The CDR3 spans 11 residues. The CDR3 DNA is TGTGCCGCCGGGGATTATTATAAGAAACTCTTT. The encoded protein is CAAGDYYKKLF.

As for this clone: A much larger clone differs from this one at a single base, so this may be a read error. V is TRGV9 and J is TRGJP. TCRdb does not report a J gene; here it was assigned by matching the DNA to germline references. Germline V gene data show CDR1 as GITISATS and CDR2 as ISYDGTV (reference sequence). The CDR3 sequence is 15 residues long. V trimming: 2 bases; J trimming: 9 bases; junction bases outside the gene matches: 4. CDR3: CALWEAGLGKKIKVF. The CDR3 DNA sequence: TGTGCCTTGTGGGAGGCCGGGTTGGGCAAAAAAATCAAGGTATTT.